The rows below give T cell receptor beta chains drawn from one sample of a study of T cells in Graves' hyperthyroidism and ophthalmopathy. One entry per CDR3 protein results from TCRdb running MiXCR on the multiplex PCR reads. The profile shows fewer than 500,000 distinct CDR3 sequences, about 15% of them singletons. The sequenced material came from blood. These receptor sequences come from a woman aged 25 to 39 with Graves' ophthalmopathy. The CDR3 runs from the conserved cysteine through the conserved F or W. The D gene is left open where the match is weak. A row's size may be missing; if present it is once, few, many or a size class.

d_gene	abundance	j_gene	v_gene	CDR3nt	CDR3aa
-	many	TRBJ1-2	TRBV14	TGTGCCAGCAGCCCCCCCGGTTGGGCAGACTATGGCTACACCTTC	CASSPPGWADYGYTF
-	many	TRBJ2-3	TRBV6-1	TGTGCCAGCAATCACGGCACAGATACGCAGTATTTT	CASNHGTDTQYF
-	many	TRBJ1-2	TRBV2	TGTGCCAGCGGCCAGAACTATGGCTACACCTTC	CASGQNYGYTF
TRBD1	many	TRBJ2-5	TRBV6-1	TGTGCCAGCACCAACGCCGGGACAGGGGAGACCCAGTACTTC	CASTNAGTGETQYF
TRBD1	many	TRBJ1-4	TRBV28	TGTGCCAGCAGTCAAACAGGGGCAAGGGAAAAACTGTTTTTT	CASSQTGAREKLFF
-	many	TRBJ2-7	TRBV7-2	TGTGCCAGCAGCTTAGCGTCCCCAGGAAGAAACTACGAGCAGTACTTC	CASSLASPGRNYEQYF
-	many	TRBJ2-5	TRBV3-1	TGTGCCAGCAGCCTTATGACATGGTCCCAAGAGACCCAGTACTTC	CASSLMTWSQETQYF
-	many	TRBJ1-1	TRBV9	TGTGCCAGCAGCTCAACGAGGGGGACTGAAGCTTTCTTT	CASSSTRGTEAFF
-	many	TRBJ2-7	TRBV20-1	TGCAGTGCTAGAGATGTTCTATCCTACGAGCAGTACTTC	CSARDVLSYEQYF
-	many	TRBJ2-5	TRBV28	TGTGCCAGCAGGCTAGCAGGAGAGACCCAGTACTTC	CASRLAGETQYF
TRBD2	-	TRBJ2-5	TRBV6-2/TRBV6-3	TGTGCCAGCGGTGCAACTAGCGGGAAAGAGACCCAGTACTTC	CASGATSGKETQYF
TRBD2	few	TRBJ2-7	TRBV27	TGTGCCAGCAGTCAAGGACTAGCGGGTTTCTACGAGCAGTACTTC	CASSQGLAGFYEQYF
-	-	TRBJ1-5	TRBV7-8	TGTGCCAGCAGCTTAGTTGCCTCGAGGGAGCCCCAGCATTTT	CASSLVASREPQHF
-	many	TRBJ2-7	TRBV6-1	TGTGCCAGCAGTAGCGGGTTTCACTACGAGCAGTACTTC	CASSSGFHYEQYF
TRBD2	-	TRBJ2-5	TRBV30	TGTGCCTGGACCCAGACTAGCGGGATAGAGGCCCAGTACTTC	CAWTQTSGIEAQYF
-	-	TRBJ1-1	TRBV6-1	TGTGCCAGCAGTGAAGCGCGCAGAGACCGGGGTTTCTTT	CASSEARRDRGFF
TRBD1	many	TRBJ2-3	TRBV20-1	TGCAGTGCTAGAGCCACAGGGGAATTCACAGATACGCAGTATTTT	CSARATGEFTDTQYF
TRBD1	many	TRBJ2-3	TRBV5-6	TGTGCCAGCAGCTTCCCCAGGGGGTTCACAGATACGCAGTATTTT	CASSFPRGFTDTQYF
-	many	TRBJ2-7	TRBV28	TGTGCCAGCAGTGGGCAACTGCCCTACGAGCAGTACTTC	CASSGQLPYEQYF
TRBD1	many	TRBJ1-2	TRBV5-1	TGTGCCAGCAGCTTAGACAGGGACTATGGCTACACCTTC	CASSLDRDYGYTF
-	many	TRBJ2-7	TRBV29-1	TGCAGCGTAGCCGGTGATGGGGCCTACGAGCAGTACTTC	CSVAGDGAYEQYF
-	many	TRBJ1-5	TRBV20-1	TGCAGTGCTAGCAAGGAAAACAATCAGCCCCAGCATTTT	CSASKENNQPQHF
TRBD1	few	TRBJ2-1	TRBV14	TGTGCCAGCAGCCAAGGGTTTGGACAGGGGGACAATGAGCAGTTCTTC	CASSQGFGQGDNEQFF
TRBD2	many	TRBJ2-5	TRBV6-1	TGTGCCAGCAGTTCGACTAGCGGGGGCTGGCAAGAGACCCAGTACTTC	CASSSTSGGWQETQYF
-	many	TRBJ2-4	TRBV28	TGTGCCAGCAGTTTGTATGGGGATCCCAAAAACATTCAGTACTTC	CASSLYGDPKNIQYF
-	many	TRBJ1-4	TRBV29-1	TGCAGCGTCCAGGGCCTGCCTGGAGGCACAAATGAAAAACTGTTTTTT	CSVQGLPGGTNEKLFF
TRBD1	-	TRBJ2-2	TRBV14	TGTGCCAGCAGCCGCTGGACAGGGGCGGGAATAAACACCGGGGAGCTGTTTTTT	CASSRWTGAGINTGELFF
-	many	TRBJ2-5	TRBV5-4	TGTGCCAGCAGCTTTTCTCAGTACCAAGAGACCCAGTACTTC	CASSFSQYQETQYF
-	-	TRBJ2-2	TRBV29-1	TGCAGCGTTGAAGAGGCAGGGGTGGGGGCCGGGGAGCTGTTTTTT	CSVEEAGVGAGELFF
-	few	TRBJ1-6	TRBV20-1	TGCAGTGCCAAGCGGGCAAATAATTCACCCCTCCACTTT	CSAKRANNSPLHF
TRBD1	many	TRBJ1-2	TRBV12-3/TRBV12-4	TGTGCCAGCAGTCCAAGGGGGCTTATTACTGGCTACACCTTC	CASSPRGLITGYTF
-	few	TRBJ2-3	TRBV12-3/TRBV12-4	TGTGCCAGCAGTTTTTTGGGGGGCCCCTCAGATACGCAGTATTTT	CASSFLGGPSDTQYF
TRBD2	many	TRBJ2-1	TRBV3-1	TGTGCCAGCAGCCAGAGTAGCGGGGGGGCGGATGAGCAGTTCTTC	CASSQSSGGADEQFF
TRBD2	few	TRBJ2-3	TRBV4-1	TGCGCCAGCGCGTATCGGCGGGGGGACACAGATACGCAGTATTTT	CASAYRRGDTDTQYF
TRBD1	-	TRBJ2-7	TRBV24-1	TGTGCCACCAGTGATCCCTGGACAGGGGATTACGAGCAGTACTTC	CATSDPWTGDYEQYF
-	few	TRBJ1-2	TRBV19	TGTGCCAGTACCCGGGGTGGAGGCTACACCTTC	CASTRGGGYTF
TRBD2	many	TRBJ2-7	TRBV15	TGTGCCACCAGCAGAGAAGCGGGGGGTGGATACGAGCAGTACTTC	CATSREAGGGYEQYF
TRBD1	-	TRBJ2-1	TRBV28	TGTGCCAGCAGTGGGACAGGGGCCACCTACAATGAGCAGTTCTTC	CASSGTGATYNEQFF
TRBD1	many	TRBJ1-1	TRBV11-1	TGTGCCAGCAGCACCCGACAGGGTCATCAAGCTTTCTTT	CASSTRQGHQAFF
TRBD2	many	TRBJ2-4	TRBV11-2	TGTGCCAGCAGCCGGACTAGCGGGGGGCAAAACATTCAGTACTTC	CASSRTSGGQNIQYF
TRBD1	many	TRBJ2-3	TRBV18	TGTGCCAGCTCATTGGGGACAGGAGTGAGCACAGATACGCAGTATTTT	CASSLGTGVSTDTQYF
TRBD1	-	TRBJ2-7	TRBV11-3	TGTGCCAGCAGCTTAGATGGCACAGGGGACGAGCAGTACTTC	CASSLDGTGDEQYF
-	many	TRBJ2-7	TRBV5-8	TGTGCCAGCAGCCCAGGGGGGGCTGCCTACGAGCAGTACTTC	CASSPGGAAYEQYF
TRBD1	-	TRBJ2-7	TRBV12-3/TRBV12-4	TGTGCCAGCAGTTTAGGACAGGGGCATACCTACGAGCAGTACTTC	CASSLGQGHTYEQYF
TRBD2	many	TRBJ2-1	TRBV18	TGTGCCAGCTCACCAGTGGCTAGCGGGGCCAATGAGCAGTTCTTC	CASSPVASGANEQFF
TRBD2	-	TRBJ2-3	TRBV20-1	TGCAGTGCTGGGACTAGCGGGGGGGCCAATACGCAGTATTTT	CSAGTSGGANTQYF
-	-	TRBJ1-2	TRBV4-2	TGTGCCAGCAGCCAAGAACCCGACAGCCCTCTCATTACTAACTATGGCTACACCTTC	CASSQEPDSPLITNYGYTF
-	few	TRBJ1-4	TRBV15	TGTGCCACCAGCTCAGAGATCGGGCTTTGGAATGAAAAACTGTTTTTT	CATSSEIGLWNEKLFF
TRBD1	many	TRBJ2-7	TRBV15	TGTGCCACCAGCAGAGTGGGGGACAGGGGATCCTACGAGCAGTACTTC	CATSRVGDRGSYEQYF
-	many	TRBJ1-5	TRBV11-2	TGTGCCAGCAGCTTCGCACCGGATCAGCCCCAGCATTTT	CASSFAPDQPQHF
-	many	TRBJ1-2	TRBV5-1	TGTGCCAGCAGCTTGGTAGGGGGAGGTGGCTACACCTTC	CASSLVGGGGYTF
TRBD1	many	TRBJ2-3	TRBV3-1	TGTGCCAGCAGCGCGTACGGACAGGAAAGCACAGATACGCAGTATTTT	CASSAYGQESTDTQYF
-	many	TRBJ2-7	TRBV11-2	TGTGCCAGCAGCTTAGATGGACCTAACTACGAGCAGTACTTC	CASSLDGPNYEQYF